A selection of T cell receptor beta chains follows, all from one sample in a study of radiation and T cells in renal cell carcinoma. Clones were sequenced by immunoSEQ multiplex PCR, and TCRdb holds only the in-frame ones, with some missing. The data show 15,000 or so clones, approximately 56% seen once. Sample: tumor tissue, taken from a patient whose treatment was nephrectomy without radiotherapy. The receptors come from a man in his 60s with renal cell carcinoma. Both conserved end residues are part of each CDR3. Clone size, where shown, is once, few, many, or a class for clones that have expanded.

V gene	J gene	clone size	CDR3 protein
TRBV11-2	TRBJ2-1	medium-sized	CASSFGRDPYNEQFF
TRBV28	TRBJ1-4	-	CASQGHLNEKLFF
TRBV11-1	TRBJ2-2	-	CASSFTLTGELFF
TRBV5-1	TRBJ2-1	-	CASSRTGEPYNEQFF
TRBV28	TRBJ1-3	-	CASSTPGGAGNTIYF
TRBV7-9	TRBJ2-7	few	CASSASYEQYF
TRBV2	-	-	CASSEAGTSGSDEQYF
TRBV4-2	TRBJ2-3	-	CASSQEPAGATDTQYF
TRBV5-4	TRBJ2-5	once	CASSRAGGILGETQYF
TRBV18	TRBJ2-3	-	CASSPPSTDTQYF
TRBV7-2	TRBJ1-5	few	CASSSGTRENQPQHF
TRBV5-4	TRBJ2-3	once	CASPGTGTDTQYF
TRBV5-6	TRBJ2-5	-	CASRTQGARETQYF
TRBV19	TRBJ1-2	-	CASSIGFLYGYTF
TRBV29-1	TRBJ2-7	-	CSVELRRYEQYF
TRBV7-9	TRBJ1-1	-	CASSLGGSKGTEAFF
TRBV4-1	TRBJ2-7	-	CASSQDWGGYEQYF
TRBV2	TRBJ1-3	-	CASSSIQGTGNTIYF
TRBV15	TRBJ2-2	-	CATSNGGELFF
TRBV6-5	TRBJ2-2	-	CASSYVVTGELFF
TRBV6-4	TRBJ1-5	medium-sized	CASLPPYSNQPQHF
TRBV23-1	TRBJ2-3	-	CASSQTTGGRGTDTQYF
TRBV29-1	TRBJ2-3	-	CSVRTGGATDTQYF
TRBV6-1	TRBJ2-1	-	CASVEASYNEQFF
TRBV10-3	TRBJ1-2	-	CAISESPAANYGYTF
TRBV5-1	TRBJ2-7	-	CASSRDRVYEQYF
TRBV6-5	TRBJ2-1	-	CASSTGTEQFF
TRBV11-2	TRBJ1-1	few	CASSLVGGTEAFF
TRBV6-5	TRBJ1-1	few	CASSPGQRREAFF
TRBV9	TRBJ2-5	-	CASSERFGTGAGETQYF
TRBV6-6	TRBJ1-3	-	CASSPTGDSTIYF
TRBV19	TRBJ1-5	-	CASSIRPPNQPQHF
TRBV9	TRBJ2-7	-	CASSPGGAGYNEQYF
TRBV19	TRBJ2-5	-	CASSIVVFQETQYF
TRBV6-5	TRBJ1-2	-	CASSLLGGGAGGYTF
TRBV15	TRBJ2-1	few	CATSRDSASGSGLGEQFF
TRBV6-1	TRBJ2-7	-	CASSGRRTTAYEQYF
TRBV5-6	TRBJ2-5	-	CASSLGPQGEKTQYF
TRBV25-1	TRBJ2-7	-	CASSEQGYEQYF
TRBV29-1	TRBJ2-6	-	CSVASGQISGANVLTF
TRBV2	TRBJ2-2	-	CASSDRGQNTGELFF
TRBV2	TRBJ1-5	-	CASSGQGMFEPQHF
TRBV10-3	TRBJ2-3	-	CAISEFRTGSTDTQYF
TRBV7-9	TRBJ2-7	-	CASSPPGDRLSGEQYF
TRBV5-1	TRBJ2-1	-	CASSMGLYNEQFF
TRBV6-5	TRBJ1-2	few	CASSYKGRNYGYTF
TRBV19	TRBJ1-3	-	CASSMQGFGNTIYF
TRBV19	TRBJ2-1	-	CASSIGAGTSNRFF
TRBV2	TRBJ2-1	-	CASSEALSGTSGVLESSYNEQFF
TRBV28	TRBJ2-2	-	CASSNRGTGELFF
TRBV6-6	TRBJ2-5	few	CASSYYGQETQYF
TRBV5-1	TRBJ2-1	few	CASSLQTGTSVNNEQFF